This TCR beta chain was captured in a study of blood T cell repertoires in COVID-19. Study-wide background: The study drew acute and convalescent COVID-19 samples from the United States, Italy and Spain. Sample material is recorded as cDNA or gDNA derived from T cells, B-cell-depleted T cells, or PBMCs.

Authors' data handling: By means of reference gene primer amplification, nucleated cell counts were estimated. Clones were read by immunoSEQ multiplex PCR, and TCRdb kept only the in-frame ones, dropping some. V and J calls and clone size are copied from that table; D and trimming were computed from the DNA. Seen here are approximately 380,000 clones, roughly 85% observed once, and the top ten hold around 3.4%. The CDR3 is 16 residues long. The germline CDR1 and CDR2 sequences are SGDLS and YYNGEE. V lost 5 bases, J lost 1 base, and 7 bases stayed unmatched. The sample taken for sequencing was peripheral blood. The genes are TRBV9 and TRBJ2-3; TRBD2 matches at 10 bases. The TCR sequence derives from a woman aged 18-29 years with acute or convalescent COVID-19. CDR3 coding DNA: TGTGCCAGCAGGGAAAACCTAGCGGGAGGCACAGATACGCAGTATTTT. Translation gives CASRENLAGGTDTQYF.